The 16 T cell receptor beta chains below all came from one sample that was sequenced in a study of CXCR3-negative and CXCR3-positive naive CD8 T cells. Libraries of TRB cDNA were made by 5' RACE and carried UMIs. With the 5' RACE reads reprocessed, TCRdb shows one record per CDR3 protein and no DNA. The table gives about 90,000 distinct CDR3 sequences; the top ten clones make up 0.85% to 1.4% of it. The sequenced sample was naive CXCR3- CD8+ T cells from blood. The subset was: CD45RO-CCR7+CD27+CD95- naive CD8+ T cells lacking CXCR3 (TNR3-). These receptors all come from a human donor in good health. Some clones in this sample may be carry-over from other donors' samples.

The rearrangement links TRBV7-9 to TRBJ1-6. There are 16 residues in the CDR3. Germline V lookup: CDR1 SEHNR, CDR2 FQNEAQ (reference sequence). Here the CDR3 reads CASSSPQGTNNSPLHF.

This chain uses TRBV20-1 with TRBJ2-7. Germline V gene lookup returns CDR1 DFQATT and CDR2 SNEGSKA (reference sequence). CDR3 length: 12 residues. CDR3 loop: CSARDETYEQYF.

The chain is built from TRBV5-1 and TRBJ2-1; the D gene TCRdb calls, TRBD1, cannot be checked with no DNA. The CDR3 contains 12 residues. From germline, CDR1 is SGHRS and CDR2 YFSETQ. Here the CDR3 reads CASKTGGSEQFF. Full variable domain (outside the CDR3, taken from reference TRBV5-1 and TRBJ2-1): KAGVTQTPRYLIKTRGQQVTLSCSPISGHRSVSWYQQTPGQGLQFLFEYFSETQRNKGNFPGRFSGRQFSNSRSEMNVSTLELGDSALYLCASKTGGSEQFFGPGTRLTVL.

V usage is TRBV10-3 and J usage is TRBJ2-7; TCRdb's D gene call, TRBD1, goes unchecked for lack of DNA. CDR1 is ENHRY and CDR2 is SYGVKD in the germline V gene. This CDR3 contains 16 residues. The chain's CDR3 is CAISEPSGTGIGEQYF.

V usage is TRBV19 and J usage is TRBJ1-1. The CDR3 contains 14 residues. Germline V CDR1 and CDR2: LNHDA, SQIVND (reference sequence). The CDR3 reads CASTHRPEGTEAFF.

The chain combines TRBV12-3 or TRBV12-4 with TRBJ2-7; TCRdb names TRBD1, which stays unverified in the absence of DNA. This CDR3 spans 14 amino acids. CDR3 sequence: CASSFKQGFYEQYF.

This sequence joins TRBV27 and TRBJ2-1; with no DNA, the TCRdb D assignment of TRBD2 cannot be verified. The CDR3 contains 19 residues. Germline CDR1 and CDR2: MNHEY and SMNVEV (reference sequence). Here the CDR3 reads CASLITGLAGGWSYNEQFF.

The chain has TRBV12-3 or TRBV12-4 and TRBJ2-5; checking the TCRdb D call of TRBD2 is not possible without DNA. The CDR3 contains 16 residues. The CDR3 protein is CASSPRGSGAPGTQYF.

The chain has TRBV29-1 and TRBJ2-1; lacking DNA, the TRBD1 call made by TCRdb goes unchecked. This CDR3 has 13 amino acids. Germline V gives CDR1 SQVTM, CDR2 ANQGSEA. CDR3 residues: CSFGTGGYNEQFF.

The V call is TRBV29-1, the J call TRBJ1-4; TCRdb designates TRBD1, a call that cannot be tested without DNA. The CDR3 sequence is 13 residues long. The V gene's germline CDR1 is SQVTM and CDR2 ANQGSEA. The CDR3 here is CSAGTSTNEKLFF.

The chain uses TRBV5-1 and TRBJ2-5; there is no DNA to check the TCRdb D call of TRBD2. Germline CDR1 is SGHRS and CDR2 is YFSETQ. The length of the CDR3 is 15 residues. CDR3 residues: CASSLGGGTEETQYF.

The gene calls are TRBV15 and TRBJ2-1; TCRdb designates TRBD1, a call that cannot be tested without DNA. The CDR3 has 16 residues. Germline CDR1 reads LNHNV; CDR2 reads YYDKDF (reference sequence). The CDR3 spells CATSRDRAAPYNEQFF.

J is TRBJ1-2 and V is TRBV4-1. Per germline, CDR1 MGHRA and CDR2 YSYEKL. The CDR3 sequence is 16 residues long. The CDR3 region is CASSQDPNTAYYGYTF.

The CDR3: CAISSGLAGGETQYF. The chain combines TRBV10-3 with TRBJ2-5; TCRdb returns TRBD2, unconfirmable since there is no DNA. Germline CDR1 and CDR2: ENHRY and SYGVKD. The CDR3 length is 15 residues.

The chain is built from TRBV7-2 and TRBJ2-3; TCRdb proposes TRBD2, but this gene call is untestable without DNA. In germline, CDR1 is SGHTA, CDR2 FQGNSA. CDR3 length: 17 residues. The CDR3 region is CASSPRWVAGDSDTQYF. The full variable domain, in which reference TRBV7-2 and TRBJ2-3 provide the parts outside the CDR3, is GAGVSQSPSNKVTEKGKDVELRCDPISGHTALYWYRQSLGQGLEFLIYFQGNSAPDKSGLPSDRFSAERTGGSVSTLTIQRTQQEDSAVYLCASSPRWVAGDSDTQYFGPGTRLTVL.

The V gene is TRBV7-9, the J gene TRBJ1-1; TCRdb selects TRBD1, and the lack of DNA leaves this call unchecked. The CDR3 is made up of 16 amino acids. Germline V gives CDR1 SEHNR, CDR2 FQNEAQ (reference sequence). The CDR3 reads CASSPLPGQGNTEAFF.